This T cell receptor (beta chain) comes out of a study of blood T cell repertoires in COVID-19. From germline, CDR1 is LGHNA and CDR2 YNFKEQ. Trimming removed 2 bases at V and 5 bases at J, with 9 bases between. This CDR3 has 13 residues. Generated by immunoSEQ multiplex PCR, the TCRdb table keeps only in-frame clones and is missing some. This table holds some 260,000 clones, approximately 84% found once. The rearrangement joins TRBV4-2 to TRBJ1-1, with a tentative D call TRBD1 (6 bases). The clonotype originates from a man in his forties who had recovered from COVID-19. Material for sequencing was PBMCs or T cells enriched from blood (not recorded which). CDR3 coding DNA: TGTGCCAGCAGCCAATGGGACAATACTGAAGCTTTCTTT. This encodes CASSQWDNTEAFF.